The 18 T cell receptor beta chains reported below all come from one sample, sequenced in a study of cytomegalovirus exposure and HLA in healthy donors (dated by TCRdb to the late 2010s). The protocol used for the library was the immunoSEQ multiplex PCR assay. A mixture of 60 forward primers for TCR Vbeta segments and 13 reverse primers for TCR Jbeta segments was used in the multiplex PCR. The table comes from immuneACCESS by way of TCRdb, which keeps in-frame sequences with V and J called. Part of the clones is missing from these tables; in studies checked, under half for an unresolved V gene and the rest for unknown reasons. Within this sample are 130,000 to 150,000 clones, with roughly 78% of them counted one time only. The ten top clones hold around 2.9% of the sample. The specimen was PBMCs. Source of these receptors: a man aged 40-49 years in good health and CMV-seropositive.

CDR3 region: CASRTRTGAGYGYTF. Written as DNA, the CDR3 is TGTGCCAGCAGGACTCGGACAGGGGCAGGGTATGGCTACACCTTC. The V gene is TRBV6-1, the J gene TRBJ1-2; 9 positions agree with TRBD1. The CDR3 is made up of 15 amino acids. J gave up 5 bases and V 6 bases, and 10 bases lay outside the gene matches. Germline CDR1 reads MNHNS; CDR2 reads SASEGT.

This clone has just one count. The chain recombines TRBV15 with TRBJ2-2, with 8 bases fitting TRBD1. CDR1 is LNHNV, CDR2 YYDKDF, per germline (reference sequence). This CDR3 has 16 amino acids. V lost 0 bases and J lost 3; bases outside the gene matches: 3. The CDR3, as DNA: TGTGCCACCAGCAGAGATGGACAGGGACACACCGGGGAGCTGTTTTTT. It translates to CATSRDGQGHTGELFF. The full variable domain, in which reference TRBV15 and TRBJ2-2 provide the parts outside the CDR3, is DAMVIQNPRYQVTQFGKPVTLSCSQTLNHNVMYWYQQKSSQAPKLLFHYYDKDFNNEADTPDNFQSRRPNTSFCFLDIRSPGLGDTAMYLCATSRDGQGHTGELFFGEGSRLTVL.

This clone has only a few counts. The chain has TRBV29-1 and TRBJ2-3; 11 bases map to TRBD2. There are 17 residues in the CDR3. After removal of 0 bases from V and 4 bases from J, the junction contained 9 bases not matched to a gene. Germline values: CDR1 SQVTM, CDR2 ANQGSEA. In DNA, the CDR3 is TGCAGCGTTGAAGAGAGGGGGCTAGCGGGAGGTGCAGATACGCAGTATTTT. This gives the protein CSVEERGLAGGADTQYF.

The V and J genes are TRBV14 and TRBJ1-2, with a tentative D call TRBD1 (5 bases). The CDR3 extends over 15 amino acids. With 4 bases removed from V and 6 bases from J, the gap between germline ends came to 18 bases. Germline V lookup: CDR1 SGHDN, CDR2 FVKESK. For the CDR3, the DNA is TGTGCCAGCAGCCTAAGATTTACAGGATCGGATGGCTACACCTTC. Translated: CASSLRFTGSDGYTF.

The CDR3 here is CASTGQDSGNTIYF. CDR3 nucleotides: TGTGCCAGCACTGGACAGGACTCTGGAAACACCATATATTTT. This rearrangement joins TRBV2 to TRBJ1-3; TRBD1 matches 7 bases. CDR1 SNHLY and CDR2 FYNNEI come from the germline V gene. This CDR3 spans 14 amino acids. The trim removed 7 bases at V and 0 bases at J, leaving 3 bases unmatched. The variable domain in full, completed from reference TRBV2 and TRBJ1-3, reads EPEVTQTPSHQVTQMGQEVILRCVPISNHLYFYWYRQILGQKVEFLVSFYNNEISEKSEIFDDQFSVERPDGSNFTLKIRSTKLEDSAMYFCASTGQDSGNTIYFGEGSWLTVV.

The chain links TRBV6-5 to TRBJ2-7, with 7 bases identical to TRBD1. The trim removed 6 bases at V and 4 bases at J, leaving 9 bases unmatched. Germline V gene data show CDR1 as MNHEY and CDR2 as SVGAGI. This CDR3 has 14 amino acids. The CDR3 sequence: CASSTFPGGYEQYF. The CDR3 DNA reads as TGTGCCAGCAGCACCTTTCCAGGGGGATACGAGCAGTACTTC.

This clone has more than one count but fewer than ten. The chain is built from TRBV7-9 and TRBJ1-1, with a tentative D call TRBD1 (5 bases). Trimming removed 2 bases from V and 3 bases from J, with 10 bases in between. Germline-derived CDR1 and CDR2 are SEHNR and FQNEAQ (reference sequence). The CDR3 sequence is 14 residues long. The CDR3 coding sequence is TGTGCCAGCAGCTTACGGGGGAGGGACACTGAAGCTTTCTTT. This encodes CASSLRGRDTEAFF.

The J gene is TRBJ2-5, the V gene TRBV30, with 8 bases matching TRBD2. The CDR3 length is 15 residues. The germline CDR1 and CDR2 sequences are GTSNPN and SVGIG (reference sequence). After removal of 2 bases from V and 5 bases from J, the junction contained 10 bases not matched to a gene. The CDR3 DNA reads TGTGCCTGGAGTCACGGGAGCGGGGGTTGGGAGACCCAGTACTTC. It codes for CAWSHGSGGWETQYF.

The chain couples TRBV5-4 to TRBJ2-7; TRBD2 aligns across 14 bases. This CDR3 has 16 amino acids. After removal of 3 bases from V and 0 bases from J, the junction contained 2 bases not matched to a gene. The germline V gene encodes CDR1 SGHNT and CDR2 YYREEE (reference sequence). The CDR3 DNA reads TGTGCCAGCAGCTGGGGGACTAGCGGGAGCTCCTACGAGCAGTACTTC. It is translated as CASSWGTSGSSYEQYF.

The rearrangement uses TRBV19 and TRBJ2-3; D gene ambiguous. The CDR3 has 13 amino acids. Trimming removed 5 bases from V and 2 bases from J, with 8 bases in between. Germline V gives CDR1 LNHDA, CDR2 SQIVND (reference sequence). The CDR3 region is CASSLLFTDTQYF. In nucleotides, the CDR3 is TGTGCCAGTAGTCTACTTTTCACAGATACGCAGTATTTT. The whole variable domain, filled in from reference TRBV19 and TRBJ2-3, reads DGGITQSPKYLFRKEGQNVTLSCEQNLNHDAMYWYRQDPGQGLRLIYYSQIVNDFQKGDIAEGYSVSREKKESFPLTVTSAQKNPTAFYLCASSLLFTDTQYFGPGTRLTVL.

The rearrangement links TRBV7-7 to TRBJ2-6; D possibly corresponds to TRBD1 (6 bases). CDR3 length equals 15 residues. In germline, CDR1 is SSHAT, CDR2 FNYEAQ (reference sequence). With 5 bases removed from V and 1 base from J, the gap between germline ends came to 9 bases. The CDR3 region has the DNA TGTGCCAGCAGCCCCAGGGGTTCTGGGGCCAACGTCCTGACTTTC. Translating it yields CASSPRGSGANVLTF.

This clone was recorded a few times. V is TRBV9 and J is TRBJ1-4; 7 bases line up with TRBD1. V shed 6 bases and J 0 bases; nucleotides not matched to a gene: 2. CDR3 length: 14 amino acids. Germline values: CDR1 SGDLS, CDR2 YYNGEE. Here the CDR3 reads CASTTGATNEKLFF. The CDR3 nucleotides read TGTGCCAGCACCACAGGGGCAACTAATGAAAAACTGTTTTTT.

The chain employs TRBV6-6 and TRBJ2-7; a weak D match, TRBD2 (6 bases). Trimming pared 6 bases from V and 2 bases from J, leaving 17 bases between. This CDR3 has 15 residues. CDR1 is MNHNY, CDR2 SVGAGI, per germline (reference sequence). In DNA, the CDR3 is TGTGCCAGCAGAATAAACCGGGACTCAACCTACGAGCAGTACTTC. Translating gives CASRINRDSTYEQYF.

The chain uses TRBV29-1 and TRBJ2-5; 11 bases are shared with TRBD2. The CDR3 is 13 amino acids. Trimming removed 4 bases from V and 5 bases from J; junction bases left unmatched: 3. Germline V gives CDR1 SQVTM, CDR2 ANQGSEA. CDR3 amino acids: CSVVAGGGETQYF. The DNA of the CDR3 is TGCAGCGTTGTAGCGGGAGGGGGGGAGACCCAGTACTTC.

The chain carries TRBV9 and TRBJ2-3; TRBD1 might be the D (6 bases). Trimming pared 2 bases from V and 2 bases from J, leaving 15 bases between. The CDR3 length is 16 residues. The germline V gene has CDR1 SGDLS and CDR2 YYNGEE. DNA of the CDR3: TGTGCCAGCAGCGTTGGACAGAGAAGGACCACAGATACGCAGTATTTT. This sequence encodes CASSVGQRRTTDTQYF.

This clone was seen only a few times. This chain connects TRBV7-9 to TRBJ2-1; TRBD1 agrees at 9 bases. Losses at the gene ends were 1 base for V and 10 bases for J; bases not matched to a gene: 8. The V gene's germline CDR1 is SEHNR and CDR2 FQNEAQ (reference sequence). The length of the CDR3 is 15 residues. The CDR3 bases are TGTGCCAGCAGCTTAGTACAGGGGGCAAGAGGCGAGCAGTTCTTC. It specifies CASSLVQGARGEQFF.

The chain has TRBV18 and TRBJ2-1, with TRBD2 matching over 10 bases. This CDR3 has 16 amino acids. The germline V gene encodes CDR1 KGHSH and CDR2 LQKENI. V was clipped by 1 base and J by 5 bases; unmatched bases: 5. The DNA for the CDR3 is TGTGCCAGCTCACCACTGTCTAGCGGGGGAGACAATGAGCAGTTCTTC. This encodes CASSPLSSGGDNEQFF. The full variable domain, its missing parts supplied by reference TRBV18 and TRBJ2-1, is NAGVMQNPRHLVRRRGQEARLRCSPMKGHSHVYWYRQLPEEGLKFMVYLQKENIIDESGMPKERFSAEFPKEGPSILRIQQVVRGDSAAYFCASSPLSSGGDNEQFFGPGTRLTVL.

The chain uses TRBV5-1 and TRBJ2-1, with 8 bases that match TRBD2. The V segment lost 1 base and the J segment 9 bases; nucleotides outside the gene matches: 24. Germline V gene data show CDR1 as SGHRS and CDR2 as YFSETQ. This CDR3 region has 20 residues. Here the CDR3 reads CASSLPSGVSGASVWGEQFF. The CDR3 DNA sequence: TGCGCCAGCAGCTTGCCCTCCGGGGTTAGCGGGGCCTCGGTGTGGGGTGAGCAGTTCTTC.